The sequence of this T cell receptor (beta chain) was determined in a study of CD8 T cells in ankylosing spondylitis. Overall study findings and caveats: Reportedly, matched ankylosing spondylitis synovial fluid was significantly enriched for disease-linked clones.

Researchers built TCR beta libraries using quantitative 5'-RACE with molecular barcodes. TCRdb re-analysed the 5' RACE reads in MiXCR, keeping a single row per CDR3 protein. The repertoire consists of 150,000 to 200,000 distinct CDR3 sequences, with about 9.9% occurring once and the leading ten covering roughly 29%. Germline loops: CDR1 KGHSH, CDR2 LQKENI. V dropped 6 bases and J dropped 2 bases, with 17 bases sitting between them. There are 15 residues in the CDR3. This clonotype was counted many times. The antigen is not known. The chain uses TRBV18 and TRBJ2-7, with D perhaps TRBD1 or TRBD2 (5 bases each). Source material: blood, either unsorted or a sorted T cell fraction (not recorded which). This receptor was identified in a male donor with ankylosing spondylitis or in good health (not recorded which). CDR3 in DNA: TGTGCCAGCTCCTCGGGGAGCAGGGAAACCTACGAGCAGTACTTC. Translated, it gives CASSSGSRETYEQYF.